This is a list of T cell receptor beta chains from one sample in a study of cytomegalovirus exposure and HLA in healthy donors. TCRdb's copy holds only in-frame clones and misses some; the assay was immunoSEQ multiplex PCR. This table has 150,000 to 200,000 clones, approximately 80% appearing once. What was sequenced was PBMCs. Receptors were obtained from a man in his 60s in good health and CMV-seronegative. Both conserved end residues are part of each CDR3.

len	j_gene	v_gene	CDR3aa
13	TRBJ1-2	TRBV28	CASSLTQDRVLAF
16	TRBJ1-5	TRBV2	CASSLLSGGEGQPQHF
15	TRBJ1-1	TRBV6-5	CASCRGLDLNTEAFF
15	TRBJ2-1	TRBV5-1	CASSLADRALNEQFF
14	TRBJ2-3	TRBV29-1	CSVSAAARTDTQYF
16	TRBJ2-5	TRBV14	CASSQAGRQGGETQYF
15	TRBJ2-7	TRBV2	CASSPRTSGTYEQYF
15	TRBJ2-7	TRBV4-2	CASSQDSSGDYEQYF
13	TRBJ2-7	TRBV7-2	CASSPRGGYEQYF
15	TRBJ2-3	TRBV5-4	CASSGTSGVGDTQYF
14	TRBJ1-2	TRBV6-1	CASSETGGHYGYTF
14	TRBJ1-1	TRBV9	CASSVAGEGTEAFF
13	TRBJ1-6	TRBV6-1	CASSDGGNSPLHF
15	TRBJ1-1	TRBV7-9	CASGGAGTGITEAFF
17	TRBJ1-1	TRBV10-3	CAISLDDRVYLCTEAFF
13	TRBJ2-2	TRBV5-1	CASTDRNTGELFF
14	TRBJ1-1	TRBV5-1	CASRMVGENTEAFF
20	TRBJ2-7	TRBV7-6	CASSSQSGTSGSPFSYEQYF
15	TRBJ1-3	TRBV11-2	CASSLHAGSGNTIYF
16	TRBJ2-3	TRBV9	CASSSIAGGGTDTQYF
13	TRBJ1-2	TRBV10-2	CASSEGQGDGYTF
13	TRBJ1-6	TRBV7-6	CASSLGSASPLHF
13	TRBJ1-2	TRBV6-6	CASSATGEGGYTF
15	TRBJ2-1	TRBV7-3	CASSLGQGGYNEQFF
15	TRBJ1-5	TRBV5-6	CASSLRGRGNQPQHF
12	TRBJ2-1	TRBV6-1	CASRDTANEQFF
13	TRBJ2-1	TRBV5-4	CASSWGTVNEQFF
12	TRBJ2-7	TRBV29-1	CSVGHNSYEQYF
13	TRBJ1-1	TRBV28	CAGEDLPNTEAFF
15	TRBJ2-7	TRBV7-6	CASSHGTPESYEQYF
17	TRBJ2-5	TRBV7-2	CASSLIAGGRGQETQYF
14	TRBJ1-2	TRBV2	CASSGGIGVDGYTF
13	TRBJ1-5	TRBV19	CASSIRGDQPQHF